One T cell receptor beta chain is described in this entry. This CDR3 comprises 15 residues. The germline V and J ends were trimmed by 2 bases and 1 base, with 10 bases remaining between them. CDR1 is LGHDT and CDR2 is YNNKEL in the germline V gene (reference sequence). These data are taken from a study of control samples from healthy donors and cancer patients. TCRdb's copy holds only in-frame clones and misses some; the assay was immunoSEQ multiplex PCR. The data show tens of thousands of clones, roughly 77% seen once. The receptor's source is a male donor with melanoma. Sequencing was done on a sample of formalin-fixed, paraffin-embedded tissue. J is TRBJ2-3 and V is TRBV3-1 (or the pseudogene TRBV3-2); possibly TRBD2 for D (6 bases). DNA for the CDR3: TGTGCCAGCAGCCAACTCCCGGGGGGCACAGATACGCAGTATTTT. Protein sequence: CASSQLPGGTDTQYF.